This entry describes one TCR beta chain. This specimen belongs to a study of blood T cells in healthy people across ages. Germline CDR1 is SGHRS and CDR2 is YFSETQ. The V and J ends lost 0 bases and 2 bases respectively, with 6 bases between them. The CDR3 has 13 residues. Combining a sample-barcoded 5' primer with a J-beta primer mix, a second PCR ran for about 6 to 11 cycles. Via MiXCR, TCRdb re-called the 5' RACE reads, giving one row per CDR3 protein. The profile shows roughly 1.7 million distinct CDR3 sequences, approximately 32% of them singletons. The chain couples TRBV5-1 to TRBJ2-7; D unresolved. The specimen was blood. The sequence derives from a woman in her twenties or thirties in good health. The DNA for the CDR3 is TGCGCCAGCAGCTTGGACCAACCCTACGAGCAGTACTTC. Amino acid sequence: CASSLDQPYEQYF.